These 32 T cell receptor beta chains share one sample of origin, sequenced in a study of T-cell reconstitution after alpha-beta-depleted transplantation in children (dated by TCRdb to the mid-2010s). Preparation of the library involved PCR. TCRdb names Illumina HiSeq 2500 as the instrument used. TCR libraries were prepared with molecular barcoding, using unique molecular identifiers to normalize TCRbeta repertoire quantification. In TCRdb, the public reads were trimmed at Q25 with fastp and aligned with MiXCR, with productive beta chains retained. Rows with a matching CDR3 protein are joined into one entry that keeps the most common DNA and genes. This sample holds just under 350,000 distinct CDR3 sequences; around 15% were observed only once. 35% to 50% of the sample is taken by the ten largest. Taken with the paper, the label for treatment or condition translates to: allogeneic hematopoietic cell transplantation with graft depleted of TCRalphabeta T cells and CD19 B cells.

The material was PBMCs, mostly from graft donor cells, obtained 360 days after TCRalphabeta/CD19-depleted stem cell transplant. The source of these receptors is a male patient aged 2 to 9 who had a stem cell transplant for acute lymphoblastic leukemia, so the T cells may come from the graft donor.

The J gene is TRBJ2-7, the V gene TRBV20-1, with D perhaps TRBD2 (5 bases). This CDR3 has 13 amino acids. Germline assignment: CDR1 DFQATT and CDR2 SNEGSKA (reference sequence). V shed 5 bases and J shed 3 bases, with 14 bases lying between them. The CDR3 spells CSAEGPGNYEQYF. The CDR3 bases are TGCAGTGCTGAGGGTCCCGGGAACTACGAGCAGTACTTC.

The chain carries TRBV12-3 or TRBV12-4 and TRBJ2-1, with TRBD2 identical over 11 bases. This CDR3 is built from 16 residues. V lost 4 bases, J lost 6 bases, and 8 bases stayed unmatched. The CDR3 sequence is CASSSPLAGVRNEQFF. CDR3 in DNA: TGTGCCAGCAGTTCCCCACTAGCGGGAGTCCGCAATGAGCAGTTCTTC.

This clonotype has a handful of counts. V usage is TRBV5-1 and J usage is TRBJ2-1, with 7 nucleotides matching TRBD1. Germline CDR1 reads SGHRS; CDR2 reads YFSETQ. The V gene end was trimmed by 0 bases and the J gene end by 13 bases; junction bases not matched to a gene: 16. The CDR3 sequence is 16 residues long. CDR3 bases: TGCGCCAGCAGCTTGGCCTGTTGTGGACAGGACCCCCTTCAGTTCTTC. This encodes CASSLACCGQDPLQFF.

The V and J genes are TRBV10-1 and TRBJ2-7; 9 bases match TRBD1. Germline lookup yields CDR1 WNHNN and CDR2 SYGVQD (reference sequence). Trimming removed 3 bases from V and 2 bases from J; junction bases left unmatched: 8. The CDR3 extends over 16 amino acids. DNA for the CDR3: TGCGCCAGCAGTGACCCTAAGGGACAGGGAGCCTACGAGCAGTACTTC. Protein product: CASSDPKGQGAYEQYF.

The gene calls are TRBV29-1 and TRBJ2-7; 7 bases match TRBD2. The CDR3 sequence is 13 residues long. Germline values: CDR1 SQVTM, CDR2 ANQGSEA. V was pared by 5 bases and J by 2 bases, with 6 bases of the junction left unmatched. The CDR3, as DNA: TGCAGCGTTTGGGCGGGAGCACCCTACGAGCAGTACTTC. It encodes CSVWAGAPYEQYF.

The CDR3 loop reads CSARGEQGNQPQHF. The DNA of the CDR3 is TGCAGTGCTAGAGGGGAACAGGGGAATCAGCCCCAGCATTTT. This chain connects TRBV20-1 to TRBJ1-5; 7 positions agree with TRBD1. Germline V gives CDR1 DFQATT, CDR2 SNEGSKA (reference sequence). CDR3 length: 14 residues. Trimming removed 1 base from V and 4 bases from J; junction bases left unmatched: 4.

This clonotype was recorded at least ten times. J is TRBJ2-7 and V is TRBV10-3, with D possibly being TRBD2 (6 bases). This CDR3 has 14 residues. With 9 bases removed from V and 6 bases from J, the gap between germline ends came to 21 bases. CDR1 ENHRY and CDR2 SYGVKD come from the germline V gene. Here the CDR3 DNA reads TGTGCCATGAAAGCTGGGACTGCCACTAGCGAGCAGTACTTC. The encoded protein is CAMKAGTATSEQYF.

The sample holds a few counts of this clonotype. CDR3: CSARRATYEQYF. As DNA, the CDR3 is TGCAGTGCTAGGAGAGCGACCTACGAGCAGTACTTC. The chain has TRBV20-1 and TRBJ2-7; D unclear. The germline V and J ends were trimmed by 3 bases and 2 bases, with 8 bases remaining between them. CDR1 and CDR2 from the germline V gene are DFQATT and SNEGSKA (reference sequence). There are 12 residues in the CDR3.

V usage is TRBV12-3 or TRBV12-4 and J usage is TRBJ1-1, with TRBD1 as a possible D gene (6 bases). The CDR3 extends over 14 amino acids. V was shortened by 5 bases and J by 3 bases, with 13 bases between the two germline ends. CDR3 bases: TGTGCCAGCAGTCCCAGGGGATCGGACACTGAAGCTTTCTTT. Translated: CASSPRGSDTEAFF.

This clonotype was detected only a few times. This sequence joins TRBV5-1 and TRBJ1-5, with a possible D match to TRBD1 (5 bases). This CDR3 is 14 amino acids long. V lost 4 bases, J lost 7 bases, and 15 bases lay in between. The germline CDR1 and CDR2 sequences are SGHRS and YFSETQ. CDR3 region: CASSRGGARQPQHF. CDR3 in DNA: TGCGCCAGCAGCAGAGGCGGGGCACGGCAGCCCCAGCATTTT.

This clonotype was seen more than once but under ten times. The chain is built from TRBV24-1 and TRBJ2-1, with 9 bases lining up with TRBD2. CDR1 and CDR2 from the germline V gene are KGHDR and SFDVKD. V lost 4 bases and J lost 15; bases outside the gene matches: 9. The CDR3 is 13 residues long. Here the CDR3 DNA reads TGTGCCACCAGTGACCCCTTAAGCGGGAGGTGGTTCTTC. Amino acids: CATSDPLSGRWFF.

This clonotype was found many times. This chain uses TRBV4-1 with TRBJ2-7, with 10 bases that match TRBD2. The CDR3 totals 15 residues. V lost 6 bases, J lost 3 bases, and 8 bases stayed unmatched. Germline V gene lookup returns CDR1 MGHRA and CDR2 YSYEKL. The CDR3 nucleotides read TGCGCCAGCAGACCCCTAGCGGGAGACCTCTACGAGCAGTACTTC. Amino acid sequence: CASRPLAGDLYEQYF.

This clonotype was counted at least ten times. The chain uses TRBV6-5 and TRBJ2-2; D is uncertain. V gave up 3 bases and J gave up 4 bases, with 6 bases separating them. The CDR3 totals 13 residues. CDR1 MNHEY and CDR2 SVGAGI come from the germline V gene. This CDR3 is CASSYGATGELFF. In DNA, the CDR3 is TGTGCCAGCAGTTATGGTGCCACCGGGGAGCTGTTTTTT.

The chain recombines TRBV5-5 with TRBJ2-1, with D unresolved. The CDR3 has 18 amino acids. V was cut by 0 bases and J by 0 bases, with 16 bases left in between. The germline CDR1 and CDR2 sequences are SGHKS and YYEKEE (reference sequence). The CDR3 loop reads CASSLEGFYSSSYNEQFF. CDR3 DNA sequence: TGTGCCAGCAGCTTGGAAGGGTTTTACAGCAGCTCCTACAATGAGCAGTTCTTC.

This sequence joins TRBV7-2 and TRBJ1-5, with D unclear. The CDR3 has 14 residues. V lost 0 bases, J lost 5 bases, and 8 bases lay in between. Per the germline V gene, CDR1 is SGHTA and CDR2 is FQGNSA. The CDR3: CASSLAKEHQPQHF. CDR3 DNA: TGTGCCAGCAGCTTAGCGAAGGAGCATCAGCCCCAGCATTTT.

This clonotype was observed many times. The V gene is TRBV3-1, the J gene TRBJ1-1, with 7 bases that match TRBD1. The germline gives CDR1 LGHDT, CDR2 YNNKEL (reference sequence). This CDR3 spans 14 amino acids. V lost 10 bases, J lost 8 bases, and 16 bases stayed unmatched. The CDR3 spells CATKQGGKDGEAFF. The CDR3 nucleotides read TGTGCCACCAAGCAGGGGGGGAAGGACGGCGAAGCTTTCTTT.

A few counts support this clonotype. CDR3 region: CASSSTSGNEQFF. CDR3 DNA: TGTGCCAGCAGTTCGACTAGCGGCAATGAGCAGTTCTTC. The V gene is TRBV7-3, the J gene TRBJ2-1; 9 bases agree with TRBD2. With 6 bases clipped from V and 6 bases from J, the junction kept 3 bases outside the gene matches. Germline V gene lookup returns CDR1 SGHTA and CDR2 FQGTGA. This CDR3 comprises 13 residues.

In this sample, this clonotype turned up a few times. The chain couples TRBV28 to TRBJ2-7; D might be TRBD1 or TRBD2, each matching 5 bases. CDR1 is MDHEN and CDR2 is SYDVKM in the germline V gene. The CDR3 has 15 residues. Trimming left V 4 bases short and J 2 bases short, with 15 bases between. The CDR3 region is CASSSPGLGAYEQYF. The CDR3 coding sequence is TGTGCCAGCAGTTCCCCGGGGCTAGGGGCCTACGAGCAGTACTTC.

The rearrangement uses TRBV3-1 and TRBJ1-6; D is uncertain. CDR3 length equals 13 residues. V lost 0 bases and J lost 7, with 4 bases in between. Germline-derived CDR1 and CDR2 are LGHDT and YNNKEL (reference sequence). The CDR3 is CASSQDYNSPLHF. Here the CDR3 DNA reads TGTGCCAGCAGCCAAGACTACAATTCACCCCTCCACTTT.

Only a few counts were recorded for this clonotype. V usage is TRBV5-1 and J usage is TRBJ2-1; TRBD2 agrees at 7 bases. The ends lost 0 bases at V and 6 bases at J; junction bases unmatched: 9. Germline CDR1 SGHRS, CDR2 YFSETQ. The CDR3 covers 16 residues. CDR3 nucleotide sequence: TGCGCCAGCAGCTTGGAGAGACTAGCCTGGGGCAATGAGCAGTTCTTC. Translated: CASSLERLAWGNEQFF.

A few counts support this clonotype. The CDR3 spells CSARDFPQAGSDTQYF. CDR3 DNA: TGCAGTGCTAGAGATTTTCCCCAAGCGGGGTCAGATACGCAGTATTTT. V and J are TRBV20-1 and TRBJ2-3; 7 nucleotides align to TRBD2. With 0 bases clipped from V and 4 bases from J, the junction kept 10 bases outside the gene matches. This CDR3 contains 16 residues. Germline CDR1 is DFQATT and CDR2 is SNEGSKA (reference sequence).

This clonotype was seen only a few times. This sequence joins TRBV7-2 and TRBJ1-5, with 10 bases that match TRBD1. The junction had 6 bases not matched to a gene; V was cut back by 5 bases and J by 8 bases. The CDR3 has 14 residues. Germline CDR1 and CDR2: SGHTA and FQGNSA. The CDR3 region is CASSRQGAMEPQHF. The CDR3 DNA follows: TGTGCCAGCAGCCGACAGGGGGCAATGGAGCCCCAGCATTTT.

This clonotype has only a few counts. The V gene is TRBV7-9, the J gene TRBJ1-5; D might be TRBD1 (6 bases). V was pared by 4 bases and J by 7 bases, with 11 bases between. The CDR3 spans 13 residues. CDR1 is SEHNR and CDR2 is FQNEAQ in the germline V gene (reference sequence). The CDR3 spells CASSSGGRQPQHF. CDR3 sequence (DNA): TGTGCCAGCAGCTCCGGGGGGCGGCAGCCCCAGCATTTT.

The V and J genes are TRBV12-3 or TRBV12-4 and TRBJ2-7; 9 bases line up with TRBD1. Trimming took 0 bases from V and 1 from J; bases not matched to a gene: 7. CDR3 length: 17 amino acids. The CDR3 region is CASSLAISGTGSYEQYF. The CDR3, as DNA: TGTGCCAGCAGTTTAGCGATTTCCGGGACAGGGTCCTACGAGCAGTACTTC.

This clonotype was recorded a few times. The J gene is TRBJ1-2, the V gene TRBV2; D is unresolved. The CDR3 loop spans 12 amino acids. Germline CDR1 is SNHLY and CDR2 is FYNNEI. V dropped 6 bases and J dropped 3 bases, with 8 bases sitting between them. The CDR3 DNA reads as TGTGCCAGCAGGGCGTTGGACTATGGCTACACCTTC. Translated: CASRALDYGYTF.

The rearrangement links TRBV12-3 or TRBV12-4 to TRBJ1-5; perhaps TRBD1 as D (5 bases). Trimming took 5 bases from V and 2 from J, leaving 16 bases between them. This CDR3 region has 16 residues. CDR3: CASSTLGARGNQPQHF. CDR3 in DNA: TGTGCCAGCAGTACCCTAGGGGCGCGAGGCAATCAGCCCCAGCATTTT.

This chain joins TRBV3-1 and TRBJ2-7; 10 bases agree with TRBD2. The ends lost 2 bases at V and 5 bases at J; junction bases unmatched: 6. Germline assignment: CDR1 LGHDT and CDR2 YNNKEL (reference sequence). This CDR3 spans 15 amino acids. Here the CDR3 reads CASSQFASGSDEQYF. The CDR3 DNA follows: TGTGCCAGCAGCCAATTCGCTAGCGGGAGTGACGAGCAGTACTTC.

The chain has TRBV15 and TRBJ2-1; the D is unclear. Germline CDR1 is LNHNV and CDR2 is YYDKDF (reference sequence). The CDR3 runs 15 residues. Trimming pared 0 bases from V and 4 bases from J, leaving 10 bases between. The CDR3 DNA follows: TGTGCCACCAGCAGAGACAGACTTTATTACAATGAGCAGTTCTTC. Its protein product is CATSRDRLYYNEQFF.

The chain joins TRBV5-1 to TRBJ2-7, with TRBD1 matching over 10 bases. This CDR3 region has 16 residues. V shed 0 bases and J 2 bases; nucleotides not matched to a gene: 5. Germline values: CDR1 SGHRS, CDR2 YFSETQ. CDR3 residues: CASSLAPGQGTYEQYF. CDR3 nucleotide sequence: TGCGCCAGCAGCTTGGCCCCGGGACAGGGGACCTACGAGCAGTACTTC.

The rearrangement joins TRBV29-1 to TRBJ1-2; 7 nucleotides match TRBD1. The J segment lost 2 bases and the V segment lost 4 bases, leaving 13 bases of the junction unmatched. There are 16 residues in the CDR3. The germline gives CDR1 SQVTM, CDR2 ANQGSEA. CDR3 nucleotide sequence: TGCAGCGTTGGGGCCACGACAGGGATGGCAAACTATGGCTACACCTTC. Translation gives CSVGATTGMANYGYTF.

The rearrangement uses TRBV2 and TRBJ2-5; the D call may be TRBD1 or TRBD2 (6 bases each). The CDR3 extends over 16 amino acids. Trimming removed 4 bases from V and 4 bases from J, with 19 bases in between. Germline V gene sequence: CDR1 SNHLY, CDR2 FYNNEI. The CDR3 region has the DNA TGTGCCAGCAGTGGGGGGGCGATAACAGGATCAGAGACCCAGTACTTC. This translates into CASSGGAITGSETQYF.

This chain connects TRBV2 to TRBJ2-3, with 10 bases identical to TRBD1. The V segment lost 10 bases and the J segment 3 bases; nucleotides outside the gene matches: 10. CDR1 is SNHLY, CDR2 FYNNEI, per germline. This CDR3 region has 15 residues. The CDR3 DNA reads TGTGCCACCCGGGTGTGGGACAGGGGAACAGATACGCAGTATTTT. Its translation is CATRVWDRGTDTQYF. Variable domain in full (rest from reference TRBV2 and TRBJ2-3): EPEVTQTPSHQVTQMGQEVILRCVPISNHLYFYWYRQILGQKVEFLVSFYNNEISEKSEIFDDQFSVERPDGSNFTLKIRSTKLEDSAMYFCATRVWDRGTDTQYFGPGTRLTVL.